These 3 T cell receptor beta chains were sequenced from one sample in a study of cytomegalovirus exposure and HLA in healthy donors. The PCR contained 60 Vbeta and 13 Jbeta primers. Using immunoSEQ multiplex PCR, the repertoire was profiled, and TCRdb retains in-frame clones only, with some absent. This table has 33,000 or so clones, more than 85% appearing once. Sequencing was carried out using PBMCs. The receptors were sampled from a woman between 18 and 30 years old in good health and CMV-seronegative.

J is TRBJ2-3 and V is TRBV28; TRBD2 matches at 7 bases. V gave up 3 bases and J gave up 4 bases; unmatched junction bases: 4. The length of the CDR3 is 14 residues. Germline V CDR1 and CDR2: MDHEN, SYDVKM. The CDR3 spells CASSLVGGADTQYF. In DNA, the CDR3 is TGTGCCAGCAGTTTGGTGGGGGGGGCAGATACGCAGTATTTT.

The chain uses TRBV19 and TRBJ2-1, with 10 positions matching TRBD2. CDR1 and CDR2 (germline): LNHDA, SQIVND (reference sequence). The V and J ends lost 0 bases and 6 bases, in that order; junction bases with no gene match: 5. The CDR3 is 16 residues long. As DNA, the CDR3 is TGTGCCAGTAGTATAGATGGCCTAGCGGGAGTCAATGAGCAGTTCTTC. It yields the protein CASSIDGLAGVNEQFF.

This chain joins TRBV7-2 and TRBJ2-3; TRBD2 aligns across 9 bases. CDR1 is SGHTA, CDR2 FQGNSA, per germline. The CDR3 has 18 amino acids. V gave up 2 bases and J gave up 2 bases; unmatched junction bases: 11. The CDR3 bases are TGTGCCAGCAGCTTAAGTTCTGGAGCGGGAGGAATCACAGATACGCAGTATTTT. Protein sequence: CASSLSSGAGGITDTQYF.